The 6 T cell receptor beta chains below all came from one sample that was sequenced in a study of early T cells in non-severe SARS-CoV-2 infection. Each CDR3 protein gets one entry after TCRdb re-called the 5' RACE reads with MiXCR. The sample lists 20,000 or so distinct CDR3 sequences, around 5.8% seen once, with about 15% in the top ten. Material: whole blood, obtained at baseline. All receptors come from an adult who was a healthcare worker with PCR-confirmed SARS-CoV-2 infection or an uninfected control (not recorded which).

This clonotype was seen ten or more times. The chain uses TRBV7-8 and TRBJ2-4; TRBD1 matches at 9 bases. The CDR3 consists of 16 residues. Trimming at V came to 8 bases and at J to 2 bases, leaving 10 bases not matched to a gene. CDR1 is SGHVS, CDR2 FQNEAQ, per germline. CDR3 coding DNA: TGTGCCAGCTACCCGGGACAGGGTTCTACCAAAAACATTCAGTACTTC. It codes for CASYPGQGSTKNIQYF.

The chain uses TRBV2 and TRBJ2-3, with a possible D match to TRBD1 (5 bases). CDR1 and CDR2 from the germline V gene are SNHLY and FYNNEI. Trimming cost V 4 bases and J 9 bases, with 14 bases left between them. The CDR3 totals 13 residues. The CDR3 reads CASSAGRVGTQYF. The CDR3 region has the DNA TGTGCCAGCAGTGCCGGCAGGGTCGGGACGCAGTATTTT.

A few counts support this clonotype. The rearrangement uses TRBV20-1 and TRBJ2-2, with TRBD2 identical over 7 bases. From germline, CDR1 is DFQATT and CDR2 SNEGSKA (reference sequence). The CDR3 runs to 12 residues. After removal of 6 bases from V and 6 bases from J, the junction contained 4 bases not matched to a gene. The CDR3 loop reads CSAPGGSGELFF. The CDR3 nucleotides read TGCAGTGCCCCGGGGGGATCCGGGGAGCTGTTTTTT.

The sample holds a few counts of this clonotype. The chain is built from TRBV5-5 and TRBJ1-5; D is possibly TRBD1 (5 bases). V lost 5 bases and J 4 bases, leaving 16 bases between the germline ends. The germline V gene has CDR1 SGHKS and CDR2 YYEKEE (reference sequence). The CDR3 consists of 15 residues. The CDR3 DNA follows: TGTGCCAGCAGACTGGCCGACAGTTGGAATCAGCCCCAGCATTTT. Residues: CASRLADSWNQPQHF. The full variable domain, rest sourced from reference TRBV5-5 and TRBJ1-5, is DAGVTQSPTHLIKTRGQQVTLRCSPISGHKSVSWYQQVLGQGPQFIFQYYEKEERGRGNFPDRFSARQFPNYSSELNVNALLLGDSALYLCASRLADSWNQPQHFGDGTRLSIL.

This clonotype was counted only a few times. The chain couples TRBV19 to TRBJ1-5, with TRBD1 matching over 8 bases. CDR1 LNHDA and CDR2 SQIVND come from the germline V gene (reference sequence). Germline trimming cut 4 bases from V and 0 bases from J; bases unmatched to any gene: 11. The CDR3 is 18 residues long. Here the CDR3 DNA reads TGTGCCAGTAGTAGGGGGCCCGCAGGGGGCGTTAGCAATCAGCCCCAGCATTTT. This gives the protein CASSRGPAGGVSNQPQHF.

This clonotype was found a few times. This chain uses TRBV9 with TRBJ2-3; D ambiguous. CDR1 is SGDLS and CDR2 is YYNGEE in the germline V gene. V was trimmed by 5 bases and J by 0 bases, leaving 16 bases between them. The CDR3 covers 16 residues. The DNA for the CDR3 is TGTGCCAGCAGTCGCCGGCAGAGCTCTAGCACAGATACGCAGTATTTT. It specifies CASSRRQSSSTDTQYF.